This record looks at one T cell receptor beta chain sequence and its context. This specimen comes from a study of Graves' ophthalmopathy and Graves' hyperthyroidism. RNA transcripts served as template for amplifying TCR beta CDR3 sequences. RT-PCR with HTBI primers came first, then second-round multiplex PCR. One entry per CDR3 protein results from TCRdb running MiXCR on the multiplex PCR reads. Altogether over a million distinct CDR3 sequences are present, 36% being singletons, with the ten largest covering over 8.5%. Germline CDR1 reads LNHDA; CDR2 reads SQIVND (reference sequence). The CDR3 is 16 residues long. V was clipped by 5 bases and J by 13 bases; unmatched bases: 16.

V and J are TRBV19 and TRBJ1-6; 8 bases are shared with TRBD1. This receptor was taken from an adult man with Graves' hyperthyroidism. The specimen was peripheral blood or thyroid tissue (not recorded which). The CDR3 DNA reads TGTGCCAGTAGTGCCCATTACAGGGGGGGCAATCAGCCCCTCCACTTT. This translates into CASSAHYRGGNQPLHF.